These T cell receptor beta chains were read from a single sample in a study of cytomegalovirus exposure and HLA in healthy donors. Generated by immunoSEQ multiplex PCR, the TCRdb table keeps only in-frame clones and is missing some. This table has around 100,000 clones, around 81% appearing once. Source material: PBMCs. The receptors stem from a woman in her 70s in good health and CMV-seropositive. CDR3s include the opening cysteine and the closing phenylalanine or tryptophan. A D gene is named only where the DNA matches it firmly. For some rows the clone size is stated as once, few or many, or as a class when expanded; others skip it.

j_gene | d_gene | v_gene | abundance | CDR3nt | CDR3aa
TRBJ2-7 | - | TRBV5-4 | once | TGTGCCAGCAGCTCTAGCCCCTACGAGCAGTACTTC | CASSSSPYEQYF
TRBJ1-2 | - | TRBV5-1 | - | TGCGCCAGCAGCCCAGCCGGGATCTATGGCTACACCTTC | CASSPAGIYGYTF
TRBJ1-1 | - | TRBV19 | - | TGTGCCAGTTGCGCACAGAGGAACACTGAAGCTTTCTTT | CASCAQRNTEAFF
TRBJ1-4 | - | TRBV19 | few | TGTGCCAGTAGTATCGTTCAGGGAGAAAAACTGTTTTTT | CASSIVQGEKLFF
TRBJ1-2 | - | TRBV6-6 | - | TGTGCCAGCAGTCCGAGGGATGGCTACACCTTC | CASSPRDGYTF
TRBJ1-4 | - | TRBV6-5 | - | TGTGCCAGCAGTTATGGGTCAGGAACTAATGAAAAACTGTTTTTT | CASSYGSGTNEKLFF
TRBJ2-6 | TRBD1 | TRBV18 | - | TGTGCCAGCTCACCTCCGGGACAGGGTATCTCTGGGGCCAACGTCCTGACTTTC | CASSPPGQGISGANVLTF
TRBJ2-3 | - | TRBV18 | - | TGTGCCAGCTCACCAAAGAGGTTAGGAGATACGCAGTATTTT | CASSPKRLGDTQYF
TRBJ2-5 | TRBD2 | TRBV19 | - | TGTGCCAGTAAAAGCGGGAGTGCGGGAGAGACCCAGTACTTC | CASKSGSAGETQYF
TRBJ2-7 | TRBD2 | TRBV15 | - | TGTGCCACCAGCAGCCTTTCCACGGCGGGAGTCGAGCAGTACTTC | CATSSLSTAGVEQYF
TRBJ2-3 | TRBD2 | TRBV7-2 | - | TGTGCCAGCAGTTGGGACTACACAGATACGCAGTATTTT | CASSWDYTDTQYF
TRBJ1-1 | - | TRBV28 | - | TGTGCCAGCAGTACCAGGGGTACTTCCCATGAAGCTTTCTTT | CASSTRGTSHEAFF
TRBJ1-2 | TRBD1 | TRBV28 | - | TGTGCCACAGAGACAGGGGGCGGGTATGGCTACACCTTC | CATETGGGYGYTF
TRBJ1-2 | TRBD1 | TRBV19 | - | TGTGCCAGTGGGACAGGGATCGGCTACACCTTC | CASGTGIGYTF
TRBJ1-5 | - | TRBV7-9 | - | TGTGCCAGCAGCTCACAGGGCCCCGGTCAGCCCCAGCATTTT | CASSSQGPGQPQHF